The 27 T cell receptor beta chains given below trace back to one sample, sequenced in a study of cytomegalovirus exposure and HLA in healthy donors (dated by TCRdb to 2016 to 2017). The library was built by means of the immunoSEQ multiplex PCR assay. The multiplex PCR relied on a mix of 60 forward primers for TCR Vbeta segments and 13 reverse primers for TCR Jbeta segments. In its TCRdb copy, this immuneACCESS table keeps in-frame sequences only and misses some clones. Where compared with another copy, unresolved V genes explain less than half of these, and the others have no known cause. The sample yields fewer than 250,000 clones; 70% to 90% were counted once. Approximately 1.9% of the sample lies in the top ten. The sequencing sample was made of PBMCs. These receptors originate from a woman younger than 35 in good health and CMV-seronegative.

This chain connects TRBV11-3 to TRBJ2-1; TRBD1 matches 9 bases. The V and J ends lost 1 base and 8 bases, in that order; junction bases with no gene match: 6. The CDR3 is made up of 15 amino acids. Per the germline V gene, CDR1 is SGHNT and CDR2 is YENEEA. The DNA for the CDR3 is TGTGCCAGCAGCTTAGTGGGACAGGGACCCCATGAGCAGTTCTTC. Its translation is CASSLVGQGPHEQFF.

The CDR3, as DNA: TGCGCCAGCAGCTTGGCCTATTCAGGCCTGCAAAGCACAGATACGCAGTATTTT. This encodes CASSLAYSGLQSTDTQYF. This sequence joins TRBV5-1 and TRBJ2-3, with D uncertain. The V end was cut by 0 bases, the J end by 0 bases, with 17 bases between. Germline values: CDR1 SGHRS, CDR2 YFSETQ. This CDR3 contains 18 residues.

V gene TRBV5-4 combines with J gene TRBJ1-2, with D possibly TRBD1 on 5 matching bases. V lost 0 bases and J 4 bases, leaving 10 bases between the germline ends. This CDR3 contains 14 residues. Germline-derived CDR1 and CDR2 are SGHNT and YYREEE (reference sequence). This CDR3 is CASSLGQRRYGYTF. As DNA, the CDR3 is TGTGCCAGCAGCTTGGGACAGAGACGCTATGGCTACACCTTC.

The gene calls are TRBV9 and TRBJ2-1; 9 bases are a match to TRBD2. Germline V gene sequence: CDR1 SGDLS, CDR2 YYNGEE. The CDR3 has 18 residues. The trim removed 3 bases at V and 6 bases at J, leaving 16 bases unmatched. The CDR3 sequence: CASSEKAGGRPEGNEQFF. In DNA form, the CDR3 reads TGTGCCAGCAGCGAAAAAGCGGGAGGCCGACCGGAGGGCAATGAGCAGTTCTTC.

There are a few counts of this clone. The chain carries TRBV19 and TRBJ2-1, with 7 nucleotides matching TRBD2. After removal of 2 bases from V and 6 bases from J, the junction contained 7 bases not matched to a gene. The CDR3 sequence is 15 residues long. Germline values: CDR1 LNHDA, CDR2 SQIVND (reference sequence). Here the CDR3 reads CASSIFGGSANEQFF. DNA for the CDR3: TGTGCCAGTAGTATATTTGGCGGGAGCGCCAATGAGCAGTTCTTC. Drawing the rest from reference TRBV19 and TRBJ2-1, the complete variable domain is DGGITQSPKYLFRKEGQNVTLSCEQNLNHDAMYWYRQDPGQGLRLIYYSQIVNDFQKGDIAEGYSVSREKKESFPLTVTSAQKNPTAFYLCASSIFGGSANEQFFGPGTRLTVL.

V gene TRBV19 combines with J gene TRBJ1-2, with 9 bases lining up with TRBD1. This CDR3 is 15 amino acids long. Germline trimming cut 10 bases from V and 2 bases from J; bases unmatched to any gene: 11. CDR1 and CDR2 from the germline V gene are LNHDA and SQIVND (reference sequence). The CDR3 DNA follows: TGTGCCACCCTAGGGACGGGACAGGGCAACTATGGCTACACCTTC. It yields the protein CATLGTGQGNYGYTF.

The V call is TRBV6-1, the J call TRBJ1-2; TRBD1 is a possible D gene (6 bases). CDR3 length: 14 residues. CDR1 and CDR2 from the germline V gene are MNHNS and SASEGT. V lost 5 bases, J lost 8 bases, and 18 bases lay in between. The CDR3 sequence: CASSPGGPSRGYTF. CDR3 coding DNA: TGTGCCAGCAGTCCCGGGGGGCCCAGCAGGGGCTACACCTTC.

This chain joins TRBV5-5 and TRBJ2-3, with TRBD2 matching 7 bases. The germline V gene encodes CDR1 SGHKS and CDR2 YYEKEE (reference sequence). The CDR3 is made up of 15 amino acids. V was clipped by 4 bases and J by 3 bases; unmatched bases: 8. CDR3 DNA: TGTGCCAGCAGCCCGGTGGGAGCGGGGACAGATACGCAGTATTTT. Translating it yields CASSPVGAGTDTQYF. The full variable domain, in which reference TRBV5-5 and TRBJ2-3 provide the parts outside the CDR3, is DAGVTQSPTHLIKTRGQQVTLRCSPISGHKSVSWYQQVLGQGPQFIFQYYEKEERGRGNFPDRFSARQFPNYSSELNVNALLLGDSALYLCASSPVGAGTDTQYFGPGTRLTVL.

The J gene is TRBJ2-1, the V gene TRBV11-2; D is unresolved. The CDR3 spans 15 residues. Germline V gene sequence: CDR1 SGHAT, CDR2 FQNNGV. V shed 0 bases and J shed 4 bases, with 10 bases lying between them. The chain's CDR3 is CASSLDQAGYNEQFF. DNA of the CDR3: TGTGCCAGCAGCTTAGATCAAGCAGGTTACAATGAGCAGTTCTTC.

This clone came up once. V is TRBV9 and J is TRBJ2-7, with D possibly being TRBD2 (6 bases). Looked up from germline, CDR1 is SGDLS and CDR2 is YYNGEE. V was trimmed by 0 bases and J by 4 bases, leaving 11 bases between them. The CDR3 loop spans 14 amino acids. The CDR3 DNA reads TGTGCCAGCAGCGTAGGGGGAGGAGGGTACGAGCAGTACTTC. As protein: CASSVGGGGYEQYF.

This clone was counted once. The CDR3 DNA sequence: TGTGCCAGCAGTTTTGGACAGGGTGCCTATGGCTACACCTTC. Translation: CASSFGQGAYGYTF. V and J are TRBV28 and TRBJ1-2, with TRBD1 matching 8 bases. Unmatched junction bases numbered 4, after V lost 3 bases and J lost 4 bases. CDR3 size: 14 residues. Germline CDR1 MDHEN, CDR2 SYDVKM.

This rearrangement joins TRBV29-1 to TRBJ2-7; D uncertain. This CDR3 has 12 amino acids. V was shortened by 5 bases and J by 2 bases, with 10 bases between the two germline ends. Germline CDR1 and CDR2: SQVTM and ANQGSEA. CDR3 loop: CSVSLPAYEQYF. CDR3 DNA sequence: TGCAGCGTTTCATTGCCGGCCTACGAGCAGTACTTC.

The V gene is TRBV27, the J gene TRBJ1-2; unclear D gene. V lost 2 bases and J 1 base, leaving 14 bases between the germline ends. The germline V gene has CDR1 MNHEY and CDR2 SMNVEV (reference sequence). The CDR3 covers 16 residues. In DNA form, the CDR3 reads TGTGCCAGCAGTTTAACCTTGGACTCCCGTAACTATGGCTACACCTTC. Residues: CASSLTLDSRNYGYTF.

The rearrangement links TRBV30 to TRBJ2-7; TRBD2 aligns across 13 bases. The CDR3 contains 13 residues. V trimming: 7 bases; J trimming: 3 bases; junction bases outside the gene matches: 3. Per germline, CDR1 GTSNPN and CDR2 SVGIG (reference sequence). CDR3 amino acids: CAFRTSGSYEQYF. CDR3 coding DNA: TGTGCCTTTCGGACTAGCGGGAGCTACGAGCAGTACTTC. The whole variable domain, remainder taken from reference TRBV30 and TRBJ2-7, is SQTIHQWPATLVQPVGSPLSLECTVEGTSNPNLYWYRQAAGRGLQLLFYSVGIGQISSEVPQNLSASRPQDRQFILSSKKLLLSDSGFYLCAFRTSGSYEQYFGPGTRLTVT.

V usage is TRBV9 and J usage is TRBJ1-3; 7 nucleotides align to TRBD1. After removal of 3 bases from V and 0 bases from J, the junction contained 6 bases not matched to a gene. CDR1 is SGDLS and CDR2 is YYNGEE in the germline V gene. The CDR3 has 16 residues. The DNA of the CDR3 is TGTGCCAGCAGCGCCCCGGGACAGAGCTCTGGAAACACCATATATTTT. Translation: CASSAPGQSSGNTIYF.

The DNA of the CDR3 is TGCGCCAGCAGCACCCAGGGCTATGAGCAGTTCTTC. Its protein is CASSTQGYEQFF. The chain combines TRBV5-1 with TRBJ2-1; weak D call: TRBD1 (5 bases). The CDR3 has 12 amino acids. The germline V gene encodes CDR1 SGHRS and CDR2 YFSETQ. V gave up 4 bases and J gave up 8 bases, with 10 bases separating them.

The chain links TRBV21-1 to TRBJ1-1; the table's D call, TRBD1, was not checked against the DNA. TRBV21-1 is marked as a pseudogene. This CDR3 contains 17 residues. Here the CDR3 DNA reads TGTGCCAGCAGCAACTCGAACTTAAAAGGGGTTGGGACTGAAGCTTTCTTT. Translated: CASSNSNLKGVGTEAFF.

The chain links TRBV7-8 to TRBJ2-7, with a tentative D call TRBD1 (6 bases). The CDR3 has 15 residues. Deletions cut 5 bases from V and 1 base from J, with 15 bases between. Germline lookup yields CDR1 SGHVS and CDR2 FQNEAQ. CDR3 nucleotides: TGTGCCAGCAGCCTTACAGGGCGCACGTCCTACGAGCAGTACTTC. Protein: CASSLTGRTSYEQYF.

The rearrangement joins TRBV29-1 to TRBJ2-5; tentative D call: TRBD2 (6 bases). Trimming shortened V by 4 bases and J by 5 bases, and 20 bases separated the two germline ends. Germline CDR1 SQVTM, CDR2 ANQGSEA. The CDR3 sequence is 15 residues long. DNA of the CDR3: TGCAGCGTTGTACGGAGGGGACTCTTCGGGGAGACCCAGTACTTC. It encodes CSVVRRGLFGETQYF.

The chain employs TRBV7-2 and TRBJ2-7, with 7 positions matching TRBD1. Per germline, CDR1 SGHTA and CDR2 FQGNSA. The V segment lost 3 bases and the J segment 4 bases; nucleotides outside the gene matches: 12. The CDR3 length is 16 residues. CDR3: CASSLASTGVGYEQYF. CDR3 DNA: TGTGCCAGCAGCTTGGCGAGCACAGGGGTAGGGTACGAGCAGTACTTC. Drawing the rest from reference TRBV7-2 and TRBJ2-7, the complete variable domain is GAGVSQSPSNKVTEKGKDVELRCDPISGHTALYWYRQSLGQGLEFLIYFQGNSAPDKSGLPSDRFSAERTGGSVSTLTIQRTQQEDSAVYLCASSLASTGVGYEQYFGPGTRLTVT.

V and J are TRBV19 and TRBJ2-5, with D maybe TRBD2 (6 bases). V dropped 5 bases and J dropped 2 bases, with 15 bases sitting between them. In germline, CDR1 is LNHDA, CDR2 SQIVND (reference sequence). The CDR3 is made up of 15 amino acids. CDR3 region: CASSARDGRQETQYF. CDR3 DNA sequence: TGTGCCAGTAGTGCCCGTGATGGGAGGCAAGAGACCCAGTACTTC.

This clone was picked up one time. The chain combines TRBV6-6 with TRBJ2-7; 7 bases line up with TRBD1. Germline V gene sequence: CDR1 MNHNY, CDR2 SVGAGI (reference sequence). V shed 5 bases and J 5 bases; nucleotides not matched to a gene: 6. This CDR3 is 13 amino acids long. The chain's CDR3 is CASSNDRVDEQYF. CDR3 in DNA: TGTGCCAGCAGTAACGACAGGGTAGACGAGCAGTACTTC.

The V call is TRBV27, the J call TRBJ1-2; 7 bases agree with TRBD1. V gave up 0 bases and J gave up 0 bases; unmatched junction bases: 10. The length of the CDR3 is 18 residues. Germline CDR1 reads MNHEY; CDR2 reads SMNVEV (reference sequence). CDR3 sequence: CASSLSPTGAAANYGYTF. CDR3 DNA: TGTGCCAGCAGTTTATCGCCTACAGGGGCCGCAGCTAACTATGGCTACACCTTC.

V gene TRBV6-5 combines with J gene TRBJ1-6; D possibly corresponds to TRBD1 (6 bases). The CDR3 has 13 amino acids. Germline CDR1 and CDR2: MNHEY and SVGAGI. The V gene lost 5 bases and the J gene lost 14 bases, with 16 bases spanning the gap. CDR3 sequence reads: CASSLAGDGSLHF. The DNA of the CDR3 is TGTGCCAGCAGTCTCGCAGGGGACGGATCCCTCCACTTT.

The genes are TRBV6-4 and TRBJ2-1; 7 positions agree with TRBD2. V lost 7 bases to trimming and J lost 8 bases; unmatched junction nucleotides: 11. CDR3 length equals 14 residues. CDR1 is MRHNA and CDR2 is SNTAGT in the germline V gene. CDR3 sequence reads: CASKMGEGWDEQFF. Here the CDR3 DNA reads TGTGCCAGCAAAATGGGGGAGGGCTGGGATGAGCAGTTCTTC.

The V call is TRBV30, the J call TRBJ2-1, with 11 bases identical to TRBD2. The CDR3 spans 15 residues. Trimming took 2 bases from V and 3 from J; bases not matched to a gene: 3. Germline lookup yields CDR1 GTSNPN and CDR2 SVGIG (reference sequence). For the CDR3, the DNA is TGTGCCTGGAGTAGACTAGCGGGGCTCTACAATGAGCAGTTCTTC. Translating gives CAWSRLAGLYNEQFF.

On this clone itself: The same CDR3 arises from other DNA sequences in this sample as well. The chain uses TRBV6-1 and TRBJ1-4, with TRBD1 identical over 10 bases. In germline, CDR1 is MNHNS, CDR2 SASEGT. V trimming: 4 bases; J trimming: 4 bases; junction bases outside the gene matches: 6. The CDR3 spans 16 residues. The CDR3 DNA follows: TGTGCCAGCAGTGGACAGGGGGCGGTCGGTAATGAAAAACTGTTTTTT. This codes for CASSGQGAVGNEKLFF.